The TCR beta chain described here comes from a study of shared clonotypes between healthy human individuals. Broader study findings: The diversity represented, both genetic and in exposure history, was limited by few donors. With a handful of donors compared, around 5.4% of naive CD4 clonotypes were shared.

CDR1 is SGHRS and CDR2 is YFSETQ in the germline V gene. This CDR3 region has 11 residues. V lost 5 bases to trimming and J lost 7 bases, with 7 bases between them. Produced via immunoSEQ multiplex PCR; TCRdb's table is partial and in-frame only. The data contain a few hundred thousand clones, almost 97% of them singletons. About this clone itself: Its antigen is unknown.

Memory CD4+ cells were the fraction left after CD45RA+ naive selection. This receptor was obtained from a woman aged 25-40 years in good health. J is TRBJ2-1 and V is TRBV5-1; D unresolved. The source material was naive CD4+ T cells sorted from blood. Specified subset: CD45RA+ positively selected. The CDR3 loop is CASSFLNEQFF. The CDR3 nucleotides are TGCGCCAGCAGTTTTCTAAATGAGCAGTTCTTC.